These 14 T cell receptor beta chains came from one sample sequenced in a study of identical twins. TCRdb re-called the 5' RACE reads through MiXCR, storing one row per CDR3 protein. Here the sample spans hundreds of thousands of distinct CDR3 sequences, less than 7% being singletons. The sequenced sample consisted of naive T cells sorted from blood. These receptors were collected from a young man in good health.

This clonotype occurred many times. The chain recombines TRBV20-1 with TRBJ1-1; D gene uncertain. The V and J ends lost 1 base and 0 bases respectively, with 12 bases between them. The CDR3 is made up of 15 amino acids. Germline CDR1 and CDR2: DFQATT and SNEGSKA (reference sequence). The CDR3 loop is CSARVMRSMNTEAFF. DNA for the CDR3: TGCAGTGCTAGAGTGATGCGGAGCATGAACACTGAAGCTTTCTTT.

There are many counts of this clonotype. The rearrangement uses TRBV10-3 and TRBJ2-2, with D unclear. CDR1 is ENHRY, CDR2 SYGVKD, per germline. V lost 6 bases and J lost 7, with 12 bases in between. The CDR3 runs 13 residues. The CDR3 reads CAIRGDLYGELFF. Written as DNA, the CDR3 is TGTGCCATCAGGGGTGACTTATACGGGGAGCTGTTTTTT.

Ten or more counts support this clonotype. This chain joins TRBV12-3 or TRBV12-4 and TRBJ2-5; TRBD2 aligns across 9 bases. Losses at the gene ends were 3 bases for V and 5 bases for J; bases not matched to a gene: 19. This CDR3 comprises 19 residues. The CDR3 here is CASSLGVGAGGVIGETQYF. The CDR3 DNA sequence: TGTGCCAGCAGTTTGGGAGTAGGAGCGGGAGGCGTAATTGGTGAGACCCAGTACTTC.

The table lists this clonotype with many counts. This sequence joins TRBV2 and TRBJ2-5; D not resolved. The CDR3 is 15 amino acids. CDR1 is SNHLY, CDR2 FYNNEI, per germline. With 1 base removed from V and 4 bases from J, the gap between germline ends came to 13 bases. CDR3 protein: CASSEGSGPVETQYF. CDR3 DNA: TGTGCCAGCAGTGAAGGCTCCGGGCCGGTAGAGACCCAGTACTTC.

This clonotype was detected a few times. The chain couples TRBV7-6 to TRBJ2-5, with TRBD1 as a possible D gene (5 bases). V gave up 2 bases and J gave up 4 bases, with 11 bases separating them. The CDR3 is 14 amino acids. Germline V lookup: CDR1 SGHVS, CDR2 FNYEAQ. CDR3 loop: CASSLNWGPETQYF. CDR3 DNA: TGTGCCAGCAGCTTAAACTGGGGCCCAGAGACCCAGTACTTC. The full variable domain, in which reference TRBV7-6 and TRBJ2-5 provide the parts outside the CDR3, is GAGVSQSPRYKVTKRGQDVALRCDPISGHVSLYWYRQALGQGPEFLTYFNYEAQQDKSGLPNDRFSAERPEGSISTLTIQRTEQRDSAMYRCASSLNWGPETQYFGPGTRLLVL.

The table lists this clonotype with a few counts. The rearrangement links TRBV12-3 or TRBV12-4 to TRBJ2-7; 7 bases agree with TRBD1. With V trimmed by 6 bases and J by 5 bases, 10 bases remained unmatched. The CDR3 totals 14 residues. The CDR3: CASSQPGTVNEQYF. CDR3 DNA: TGTGCCAGCAGCCAGCCCGGGACAGTCAACGAGCAGTACTTC.

The chain combines TRBV2 with TRBJ2-1; 7 bases agree with TRBD2. The CDR3 has 15 residues. Germline V gene sequence: CDR1 SNHLY, CDR2 FYNNEI. J lost 1 base, V lost 6 bases, and 6 bases had no gene match. DNA of the CDR3: TGTGCCAGCAGAGCGGGACTTCAGTCCTACAATGAGCAGTTCTTC. This translates into CASRAGLQSYNEQFF. Using reference TRBV2 and TRBJ2-1 for the parts outside the CDR3, the full variable domain is EPEVTQTPSHQVTQMGQEVILRCVPISNHLYFYWYRQILGQKVEFLVSFYNNEISEKSEIFDDQFSVERPDGSNFTLKIRSTKLEDSAMYFCASRAGLQSYNEQFFGPGTRLTVL.

Only a few counts were recorded for this clonotype. The J gene is TRBJ2-1, the V gene TRBV6-1; maybe TRBD1 (6 bases). CDR3 length: 15 residues. Germline V gene sequence: CDR1 MNHNS, CDR2 SASEGT. The V end lost 1 base, the J end lost 9 bases, and 16 bases lay between the germline ends. The CDR3: CASSEVNRAKSEQFF. In DNA, the CDR3 is TGTGCCAGCAGTGAAGTCAACAGGGCCAAGAGTGAGCAGTTCTTC.

This clonotype has ten or more counts. The genes are TRBV29-1 and TRBJ2-2; 11 bases are a match to TRBD1. Germline CDR1 reads SQVTM; CDR2 reads ANQGSEA. V gave up 6 bases and J gave up 6 bases; unmatched junction bases: 6. The CDR3 contains 14 residues. The DNA for the CDR3 is TGCAGCGTGGACCCGGGACAGGGGGCCGGGGAGCTGTTTTTT. This codes for CSVDPGQGAGELFF.

This clonotype has more than one count but fewer than ten. This sequence joins TRBV2 and TRBJ2-6, with TRBD1 matching 9 bases. V shed 6 bases and J 2 bases; nucleotides not matched to a gene: 5. CDR1 and CDR2 from the germline V gene are SNHLY and FYNNEI. This CDR3 spans 16 amino acids. CDR3 amino acids: CASSPTGGAGANVLTF. Here the CDR3 DNA reads TGTGCCAGCAGCCCCACAGGGGGCGCTGGGGCCAACGTCCTGACTTTC.

This clonotype was recorded a few times. The rearrangement joins TRBV20-1 to TRBJ1-1; possible D gene TRBD1, 6 bases. The CDR3 consists of 14 residues. Germline V gives CDR1 DFQATT, CDR2 SNEGSKA (reference sequence). V lost 2 bases and J lost 3, with 13 bases in between. In nucleotides, the CDR3 is TGCAGTGCTAGAAAAACAGGGAGCGACACTGAAGCTTTCTTT. Protein sequence: CSARKTGSDTEAFF.

V is TRBV5-1 and J is TRBJ1-1; 7 bases are shared with TRBD1. The CDR3 spans 16 residues. Germline CDR1 SGHRS, CDR2 YFSETQ. V trimming: 4 bases; J trimming: 1 base; junction bases outside the gene matches: 10. CDR3 sequence: CASSPRDREPNTEAFF. The DNA of the CDR3 is TGCGCCAGCAGCCCCCGGGACAGAGAGCCGAACACTGAAGCTTTCTTT.

This clonotype was observed at least ten times. This chain joins TRBV12-3 or TRBV12-4 and TRBJ2-1; 8 bases are shared with TRBD2. V was pared by 3 bases and J by 9 bases, with 10 bases of the junction left unmatched. CDR3 length equals 15 residues. The DNA of the CDR3 is TGTGCCAGCAGTTTTGAGCGGGGGACTGTGGGTGAGCAGTTCTTC. It translates to CASSFERGTVGEQFF.

The table lists this clonotype with a few counts. As DNA, the CDR3 is TGTGCCTGGAGTGTACGTAGTAGCGGCAGCTCCTACAATGAGCAGTTCTTC. It codes for CAWSVRSSGSSYNEQFF. The genes are TRBV30 and TRBJ2-1, with a tentative D call TRBD2 (6 bases). The CDR3 has 17 residues. The V and J ends lost 0 bases and 0 bases respectively, with 15 bases between them. Per the germline V gene, CDR1 is GTSNPN and CDR2 is SVGIG (reference sequence).